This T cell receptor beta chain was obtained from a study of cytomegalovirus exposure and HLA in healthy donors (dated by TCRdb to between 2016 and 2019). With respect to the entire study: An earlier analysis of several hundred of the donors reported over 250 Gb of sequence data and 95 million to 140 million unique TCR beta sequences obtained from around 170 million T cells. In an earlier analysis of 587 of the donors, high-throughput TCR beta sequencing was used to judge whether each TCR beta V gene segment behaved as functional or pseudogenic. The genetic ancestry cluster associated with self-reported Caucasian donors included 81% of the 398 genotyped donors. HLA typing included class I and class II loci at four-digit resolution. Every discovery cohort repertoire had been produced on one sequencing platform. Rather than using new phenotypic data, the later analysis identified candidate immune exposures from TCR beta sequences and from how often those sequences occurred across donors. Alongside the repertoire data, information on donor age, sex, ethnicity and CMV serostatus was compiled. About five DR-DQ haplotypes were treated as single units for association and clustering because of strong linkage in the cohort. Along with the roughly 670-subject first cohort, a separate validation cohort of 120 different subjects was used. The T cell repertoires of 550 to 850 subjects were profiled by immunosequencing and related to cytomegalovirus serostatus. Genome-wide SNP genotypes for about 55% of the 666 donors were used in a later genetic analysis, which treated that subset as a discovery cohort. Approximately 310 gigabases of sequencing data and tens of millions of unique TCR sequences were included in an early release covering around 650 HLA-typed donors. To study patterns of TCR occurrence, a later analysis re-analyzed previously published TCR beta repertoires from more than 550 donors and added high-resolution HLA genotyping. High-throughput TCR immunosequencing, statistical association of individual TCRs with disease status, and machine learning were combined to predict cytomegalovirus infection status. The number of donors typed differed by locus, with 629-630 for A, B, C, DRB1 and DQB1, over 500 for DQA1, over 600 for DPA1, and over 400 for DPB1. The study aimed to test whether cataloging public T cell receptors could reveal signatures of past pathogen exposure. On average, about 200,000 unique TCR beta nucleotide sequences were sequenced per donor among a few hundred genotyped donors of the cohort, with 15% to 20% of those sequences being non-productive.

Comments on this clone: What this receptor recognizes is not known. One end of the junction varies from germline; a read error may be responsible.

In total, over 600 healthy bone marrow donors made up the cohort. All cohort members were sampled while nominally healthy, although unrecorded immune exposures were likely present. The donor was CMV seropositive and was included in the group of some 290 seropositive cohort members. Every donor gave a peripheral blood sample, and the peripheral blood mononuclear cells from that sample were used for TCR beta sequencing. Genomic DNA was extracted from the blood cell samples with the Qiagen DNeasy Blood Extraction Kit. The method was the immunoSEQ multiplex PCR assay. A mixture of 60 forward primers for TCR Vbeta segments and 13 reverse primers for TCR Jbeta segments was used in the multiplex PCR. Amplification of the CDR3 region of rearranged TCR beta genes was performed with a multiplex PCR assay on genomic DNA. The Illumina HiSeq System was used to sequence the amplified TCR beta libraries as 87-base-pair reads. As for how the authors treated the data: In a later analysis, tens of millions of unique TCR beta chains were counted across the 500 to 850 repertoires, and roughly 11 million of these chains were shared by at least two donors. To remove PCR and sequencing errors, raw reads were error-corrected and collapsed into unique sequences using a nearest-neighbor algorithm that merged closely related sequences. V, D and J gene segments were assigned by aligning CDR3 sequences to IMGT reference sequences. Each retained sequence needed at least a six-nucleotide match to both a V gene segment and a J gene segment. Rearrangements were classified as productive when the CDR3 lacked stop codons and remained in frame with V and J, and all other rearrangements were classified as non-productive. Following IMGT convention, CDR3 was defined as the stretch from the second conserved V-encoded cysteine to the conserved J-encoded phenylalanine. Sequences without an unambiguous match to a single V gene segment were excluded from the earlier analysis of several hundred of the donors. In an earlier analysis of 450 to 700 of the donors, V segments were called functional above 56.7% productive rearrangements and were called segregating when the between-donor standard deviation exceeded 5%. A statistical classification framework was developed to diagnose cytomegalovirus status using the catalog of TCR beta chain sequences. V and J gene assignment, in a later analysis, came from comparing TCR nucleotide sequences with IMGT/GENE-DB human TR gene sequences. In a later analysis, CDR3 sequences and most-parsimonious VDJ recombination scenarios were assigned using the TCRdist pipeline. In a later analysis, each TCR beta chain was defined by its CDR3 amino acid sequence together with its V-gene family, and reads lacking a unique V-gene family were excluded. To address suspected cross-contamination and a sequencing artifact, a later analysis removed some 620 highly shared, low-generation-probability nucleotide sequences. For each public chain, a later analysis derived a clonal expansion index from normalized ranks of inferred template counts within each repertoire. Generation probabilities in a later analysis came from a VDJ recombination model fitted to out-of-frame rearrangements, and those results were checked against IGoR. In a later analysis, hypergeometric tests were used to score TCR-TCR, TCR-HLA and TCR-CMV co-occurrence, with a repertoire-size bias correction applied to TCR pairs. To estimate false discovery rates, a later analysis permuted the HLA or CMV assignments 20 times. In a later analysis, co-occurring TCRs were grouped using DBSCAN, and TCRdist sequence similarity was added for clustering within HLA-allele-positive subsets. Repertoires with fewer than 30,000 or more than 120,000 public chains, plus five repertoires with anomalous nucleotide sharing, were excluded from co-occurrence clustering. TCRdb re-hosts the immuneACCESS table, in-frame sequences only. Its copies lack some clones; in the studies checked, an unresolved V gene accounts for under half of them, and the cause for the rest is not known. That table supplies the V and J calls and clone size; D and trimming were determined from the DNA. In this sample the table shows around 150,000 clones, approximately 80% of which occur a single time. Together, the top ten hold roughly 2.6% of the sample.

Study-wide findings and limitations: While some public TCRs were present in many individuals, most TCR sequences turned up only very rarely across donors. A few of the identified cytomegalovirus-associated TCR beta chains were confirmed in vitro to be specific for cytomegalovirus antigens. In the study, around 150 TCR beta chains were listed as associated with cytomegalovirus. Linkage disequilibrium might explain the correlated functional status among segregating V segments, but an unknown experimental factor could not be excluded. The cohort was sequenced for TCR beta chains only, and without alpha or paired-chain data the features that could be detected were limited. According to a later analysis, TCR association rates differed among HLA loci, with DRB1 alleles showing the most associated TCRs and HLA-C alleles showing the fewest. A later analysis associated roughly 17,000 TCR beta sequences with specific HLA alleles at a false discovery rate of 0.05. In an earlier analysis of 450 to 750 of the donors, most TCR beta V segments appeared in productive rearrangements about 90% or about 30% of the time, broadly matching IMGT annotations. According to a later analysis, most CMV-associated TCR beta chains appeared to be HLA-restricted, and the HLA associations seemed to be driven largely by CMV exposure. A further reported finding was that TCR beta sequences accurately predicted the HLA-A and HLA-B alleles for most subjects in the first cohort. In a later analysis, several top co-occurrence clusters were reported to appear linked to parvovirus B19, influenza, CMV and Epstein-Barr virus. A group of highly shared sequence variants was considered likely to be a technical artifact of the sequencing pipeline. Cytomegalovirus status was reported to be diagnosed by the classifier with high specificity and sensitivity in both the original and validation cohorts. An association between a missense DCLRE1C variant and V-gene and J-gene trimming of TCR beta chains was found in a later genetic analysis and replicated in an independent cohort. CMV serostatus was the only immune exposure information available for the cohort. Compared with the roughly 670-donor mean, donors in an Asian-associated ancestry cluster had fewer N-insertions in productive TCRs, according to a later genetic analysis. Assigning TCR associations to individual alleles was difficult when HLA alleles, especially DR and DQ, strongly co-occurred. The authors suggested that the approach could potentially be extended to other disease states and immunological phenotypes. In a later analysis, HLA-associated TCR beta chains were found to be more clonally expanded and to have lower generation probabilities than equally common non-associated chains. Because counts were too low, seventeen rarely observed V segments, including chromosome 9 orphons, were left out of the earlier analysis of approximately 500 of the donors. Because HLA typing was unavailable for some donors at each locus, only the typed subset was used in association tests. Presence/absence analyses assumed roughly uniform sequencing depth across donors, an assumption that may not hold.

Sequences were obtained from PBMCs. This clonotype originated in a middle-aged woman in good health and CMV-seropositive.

The CDR3 in this case is CSSSSQGATEAFF. The DNA is TGTTCCAGCAGTAGTCAGGGGGCCACTGAAGCTTTCTTT. The sequence is built from TRBV7-9 and TRBJ1-1; the junction holds 8 bases that match TRBD1. Reading from cysteine to phenylalanine, the CDR3 counts 13 amino acids. Only the CDR3 part of the read is kept: 39 bases, read in frame from the first base. CDR1 and CDR2 were assigned from the germline V gene (reference sequence) as SEHNR and FQNEAQ. Extended through the reference TRBV7-9 and TRBJ1-1 proteins, this CDR3 yields the full variable domain: DTGVSQNPRHKITKRGQNVTFRCDPISEHNRLYWYRQTLGQGPEFLTYFQNEAQLEKSRLLSDRFSAERPKGSFSTLEIQRTEQGDSAMYLCSSSSQGATEAFFGQGTRLTVV.